This TCR beta chain was retrieved from a study of Ad26.COV2.S vaccination and SARS-CoV-2 variants. Broader study findings: Post-vaccination breadth of spike-specific CD8+ and CD4+ T cell responses was reportedly substantial.

V trimming: 5 bases; J trimming: 1 base; junction bases outside the gene matches: 2. There are 14 residues in the CDR3. CDR1 and CDR2 from the germline V gene are LNHDA and SQIVND (reference sequence). The protocol was immunoSEQ multiplex PCR, while the TCRdb copy is restricted to in-frame clones and leaves out a portion. The top ten hold 3.5% of the sample, which has 350,000 to 400,000 clones, 80% to 90% seen once. Documented treatment: around 19 received Ad26.COV2.S at low or high dose, single or two shots; roughly 5 received placebo; per-sample allocation not given. Day 63 after the first injection of vaccine or placebo was the sampling time. An Ad26 vector expressing Wuhan-strain SARS-CoV-2 spike served as the vaccine. About this clone: What it recognizes is unknown.

The sequences come from peripheral blood, collected in a trial of Ad26.COV2.S vaccine versus placebo. The rearrangement joins TRBV19 to TRBJ2-3, with 8 bases matching TRBD2. The receptor's source is a person aged 18-65 years who received the Ad26.COV2.S COVID-19 vaccine or a placebo. CDR3 sequence: CASSSGGGTDTQYF. DNA for the CDR3: TGTGCCAGTAGTTCGGGGGGGGGCACAGATACGCAGTATTTT.